Described below is a single TCR beta chain sequence and its context. Antigen specificity is unknown. Germline V gene data show CDR1 as MGHRA and CDR2 as YSYEKL. The V end lost 0 bases, the J end lost 4 bases, and 15 bases lay between the germline ends. This CDR3 comprises 16 residues. This sample stems from a study of shared clonotypes between healthy human individuals. General study points: It was anticipated that sequencing depth would influence how many clonotypes donors shared. The sampled material consisted only of blood, and tissue repertoires are likely to differ. A handful of donors had roughly 5.2% of their naive CD4 clonotypes in common.

Only CD45RO-negative cells positively selected for CCR7 counted as naive CD8 cells, so terminally differentiated effector memory CD45RA+ cells were excluded. Sequencing was performed with immunoSEQ multiplex PCR; in TCRdb, only in-frame clones are kept and a portion is missing. There are 1.5 million to 2.5 million clones in the sample; about 95% occur only once, and 0.9% to 1.5% lies in the top ten. The specimen was naive CD8+ T cells sorted from blood. The sequence was collected from a man younger than 35 in good health. V and J are TRBV4-1 and TRBJ1-2; D unresolved. The CDR3 DNA reads TGCGCCAGCAGCCAAGATGGGAGACCAGAAGCCTATGGCTACACCTTC. This encodes CASSQDGRPEAYGYTF.